A selection of T cell receptor beta chains follows, all from one sample in a study of cytomegalovirus exposure and HLA in healthy donors. The data were produced by immunoSEQ multiplex PCR, yet TCRdb's version contains in-frame clones alone and is incomplete. The repertoire includes around 100,000 clones, over 75% of them detected once, and under 5% sits in the top ten. The sample was PBMCs. These receptors were taken from a male donor in good health and CMV-seropositive. CDR3s include the opening cysteine and the closing phenylalanine or tryptophan. The D gene is left open where the match is weak. Clone sizes are given selectively: once, few, many, or a class where the clone is expanded.

v_gene	d_gene	j_gene	abundance	CDR3aa	CDR3nt
TRBV6-1	.	TRBJ2-3	once	CASSPSRLSTDTQYF	TGTGCCAGCAGTCCTTCTAGACTTAGCACAGATACGCAGTATTTT
TRBV20-1	TRBD1	TRBJ1-2	.	CSAARTGGNTF	TGCAGTGCCGCCCGGACAGGGGGCAACACCTTC
TRBV30	.	TRBJ2-7	.	CAWSVLWSREYEQYF	TGTGCCTGGAGTGTACTTTGGAGCAGGGAATACGAGCAGTACTTC
TRBV19	.	TRBJ1-4	few	CASSIGQRPNEKLFF	TGTGCCAGTAGTATAGGACAGAGACCAAATGAAAAACTGTTTTTT
TRBV6-1	.	TRBJ1-2	.	CASSPQNRVGGYTF	TGTGCCAGCAGTCCCCAGAACAGGGTTGGCGGCTACACCTTC
TRBV5-1	.	TRBJ2-2	.	CASSFNGGRNTGELFF	TGCGCCAGCAGCTTTAACGGGGGAAGGAACACCGGGGAGCTGTTTTTT
TRBV2	.	TRBJ1-1	once	CASSPPSTEAFF	TGTGCCAGCAGCCCCCCGTCCACTGAAGCTTTCTTT
TRBV7-9	TRBD1	TRBJ2-7	few	CASSTRDRGLYEQYF	TGTGCCAGCAGCACCCGGGACAGGGGTCTCTACGAGCAGTACTTC
TRBV9	TRBD2	TRBJ2-3	.	CASSARGGPTDTQYF	TGTGCCAGCAGCGCCCGGGGGGGCCCCACAGATACGCAGTATTTT
TRBV4-2	TRBD1	TRBJ1-2	.	CASSQDSTGATKGYTF	TGTGCCAGCAGCCAAGACTCGACAGGGGCCACTAAAGGCTACACCTTC
TRBV28	.	TRBJ1-2	.	CASSYPTSGYGYTF	TGTGCCAGCAGTTACCCTACGTCGGGGTATGGCTACACCTTC
TRBV7-9	TRBD2	TRBJ2-1	few	CASSLAVAGGSYNEQFF	TGTGCCAGCAGCTTAGCAGTAGCGGGGGGCTCCTACAATGAGCAGTTCTTC
TRBV27	.	TRBJ2-3	.	CASSLSWGLVTDTQYF	TGTGCCAGCAGTTTATCTTGGGGGCTCGTGACAGATACGCAGTATTTT
TRBV9	.	TRBJ2-1	.	CASSVVGGSGNEQFF	TGTGCCAGCAGCGTAGTTGGAGGGAGTGGGAATGAGCAGTTCTTC
TRBV19	.	TRBJ2-7	.	CASSIGPGVEQYF	TGTGCCAGTAGTATAGGCCCGGGGGTCGAGCAGTACTTC
TRBV2	TRBD2	TRBJ2-3	.	CASRSTSGNPDTQYF	TGTGCCAGCAGATCTACTAGCGGGAACCCAGATACGCAGTATTTT
TRBV25-1	.	TRBJ1-4	.	CASQEGWANEKLFF	TGTGCCAGCCAGGAGGGGTGGGCTAATGAAAAACTGTTTTTT
TRBV7-9	TRBD1	TRBJ1-4	.	CASSFLTGGGEKLFF	TGTGCCAGCAGCTTCCTGACAGGGGGGGGTGAAAAACTGTTTTTT
TRBV27	.	TRBJ2-1	.	CASSPLGFEQFF	TGTGCCAGCAGCCCCCTCGGGTTTGAGCAGTTCTTC
TRBV7-6	TRBD1	TRBJ1-1	.	CASSLTGQAKNTEAFF	TGTGCCAGCAGCTTAACGGGACAGGCTAAGAACACTGAAGCTTTCTTT
TRBV1	.	TRBJ2-1	few	CTSGPRQFF	TGCACCAGCGGGCCAAGACAGTTCTTC
TRBV5-5	TRBD1	TRBJ1-5	few	CASSLETGQGNQPQHF	TGTGCCAGCAGCTTGGAAACGGGACAGGGAAATCAGCCCCAGCATTTT
TRBV7-8	.	TRBJ1-5	.	CASSSGTSNQPQHF	TGTGCCAGCAGCTCCGGGACATCCAATCAGCCCCAGCATTTT
TRBV19	.	TRBJ1-1	.	CASSIVPGLGTEAFF	TGTGCCAGTAGTATAGTTCCAGGGCTGGGGACTGAAGCTTTCTTT
TRBV29-1	.	TRBJ2-2	.	CSVPRGYETGELFF	TGCAGCGTCCCGAGGGGGTATGAAACCGGGGAGCTGTTTTTT
TRBV28	TRBD1	TRBJ2-6	.	CASRRQGGAGANVLTF	TGTGCCAGCAGGAGACAGGGCGGAGCTGGGGCCAACGTCCTGACTTTC
TRBV27	.	TRBJ1-1	.	CASSLFWAAEAFF	TGTGCCAGCAGTTTATTCTGGGCTGCTGAAGCTTTCTTT
TRBV28	.	TRBJ1-2	few	CASIHSSRAYGYTF	TGTGCCAGCATCCACTCGTCCAGGGCGTATGGCTACACCTTC
TRBV6-1	.	TRBJ1-1	.	CASSLTLQGVAFF	TGTGCCAGCAGCTTAACTCTTCAGGGTGTGGCTTTCTTT
TRBV6-1	.	TRBJ1-4	.	CASSPTHLGEKLFF	TGTGCCAGCAGCCCGACCCACCTAGGTGAAAAACTGTTTTTT
TRBV28	.	TRBJ1-1	.	CASIAPISGNTEAFF	TGTGCCAGCATCGCGCCAATTTCAGGGAACACTGAAGCTTTCTTT
TRBV5-4	.	TRBJ2-2	.	CASSPGGGNTGELFF	TGTGCCAGCAGCCCGGGTGGCGGGAACACCGGGGAGCTGTTTTTT
TRBV29-1	TRBD1	TRBJ2-5	.	CSVGQAEETQYF	TGCAGCGTGGGACAGGCCGAAGAGACCCAGTACTTC